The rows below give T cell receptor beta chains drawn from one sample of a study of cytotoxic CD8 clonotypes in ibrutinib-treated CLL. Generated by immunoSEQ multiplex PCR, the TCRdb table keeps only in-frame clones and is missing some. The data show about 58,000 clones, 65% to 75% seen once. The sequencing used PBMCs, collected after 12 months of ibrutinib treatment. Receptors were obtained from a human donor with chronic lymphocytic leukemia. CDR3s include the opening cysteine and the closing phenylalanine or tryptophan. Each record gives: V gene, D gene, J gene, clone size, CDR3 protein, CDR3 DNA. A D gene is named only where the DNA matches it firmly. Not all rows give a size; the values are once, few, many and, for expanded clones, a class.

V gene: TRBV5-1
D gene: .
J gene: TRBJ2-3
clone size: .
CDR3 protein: CASSRGLVNTQYF
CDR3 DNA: TGCGCCAGCAGCCGGGGACTTGTAAATACGCAGTATTTT

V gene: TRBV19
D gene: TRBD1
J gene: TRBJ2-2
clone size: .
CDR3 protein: CASSTRTGRVGELFF
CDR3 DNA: TGTGCCAGTAGTACCCGGACAGGGCGGGTCGGGGAGCTGTTTTTT

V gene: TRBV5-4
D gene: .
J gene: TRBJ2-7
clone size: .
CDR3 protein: CASSRRTGEQYF
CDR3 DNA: TGTGCCAGCAGCCGGAGGACGGGTGAGCAGTACTTC

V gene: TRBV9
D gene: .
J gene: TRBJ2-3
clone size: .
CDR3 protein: CASSVVPLAGTDTQYF
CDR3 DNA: TGTGCCAGCAGCGTAGTACCACTTGCTGGCACAGATACGCAGTATTTT

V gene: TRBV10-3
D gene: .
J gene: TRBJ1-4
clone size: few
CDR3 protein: CAISDLGGDNEKLFF
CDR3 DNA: TGTGCCATCAGTGATCTTGGGGGGGATAATGAAAAACTGTTTTTT

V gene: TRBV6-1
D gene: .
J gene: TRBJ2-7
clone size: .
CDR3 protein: CASSVVSSYEQYF
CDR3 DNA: TGTGCCAGCAGTGTAGTAAGCTCCTACGAGCAGTACTTC

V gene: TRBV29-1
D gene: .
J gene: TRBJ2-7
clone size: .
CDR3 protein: CSVVWARGFDEQYF
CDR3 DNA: TGCAGCGTTGTTTGGGCCAGGGGTTTCGACGAGCAGTACTTC

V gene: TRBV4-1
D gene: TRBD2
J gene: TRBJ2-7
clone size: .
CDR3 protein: CASNLCCGSVVEQYF
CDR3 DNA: TGCGCCAGCAACCTCTGTTGCGGGAGCGTAGTTGAGCAGTACTTC

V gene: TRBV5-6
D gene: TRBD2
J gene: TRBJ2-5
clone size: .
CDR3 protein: CASSLRGGARETQYF
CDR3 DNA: TGTGCCAGCAGCTTGCGCGGGGGAGCCCGGGAGACCCAGTACTTC

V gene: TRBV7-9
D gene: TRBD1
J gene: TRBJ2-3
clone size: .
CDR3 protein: CASSLDRGSTDTQYF
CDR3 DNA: TGTGCCAGCAGCCTGGACAGGGGCAGCACAGATACGCAGTATTTT

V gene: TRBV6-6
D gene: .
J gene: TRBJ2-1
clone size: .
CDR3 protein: CASSYSWAVTYNEQFF
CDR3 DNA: TGTGCCAGCAGTTACTCGTGGGCGGTCACCTACAATGAGCAGTTCTTC

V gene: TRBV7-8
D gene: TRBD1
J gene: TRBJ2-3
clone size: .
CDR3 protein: CASSLSARGSTDTQYF
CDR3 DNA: TGTGCCAGCAGCTTATCCGCCAGGGGGAGCACAGATACGCAGTATTTT

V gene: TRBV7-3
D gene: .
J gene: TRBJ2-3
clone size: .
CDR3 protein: CASSLNKGDTQYF
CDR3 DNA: TGTGCCAGCAGCCTAAATAAAGGAGATACGCAGTATTTT

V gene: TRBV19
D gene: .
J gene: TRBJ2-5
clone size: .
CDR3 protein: CASRGRARETQYF
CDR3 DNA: TGTGCCAGTAGGGGCCGGGCTCGGGAGACCCAGTACTTC

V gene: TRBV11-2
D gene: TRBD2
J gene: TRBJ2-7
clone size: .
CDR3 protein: CASSLLTSGGIGYEQYF
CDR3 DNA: TGTGCCAGCAGCTTACTTACTAGCGGGGGTATAGGGTACGAGCAGTACTTC

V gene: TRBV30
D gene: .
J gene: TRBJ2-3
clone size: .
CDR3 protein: CAWKVVAVLGTQYF
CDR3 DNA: TGTGCCTGGAAAGTGGTAGCCGTCCTGGGCACGCAGTATTTT

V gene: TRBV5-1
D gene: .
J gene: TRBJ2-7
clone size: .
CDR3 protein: CASSSRTVTYEQYF
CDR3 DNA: TGCGCCAGCAGCTCTAGGACCGTCACCTACGAGCAGTACTTC

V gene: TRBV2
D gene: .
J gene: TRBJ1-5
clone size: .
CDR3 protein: CAGSQWGRNNQPQHF
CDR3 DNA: TGTGCCGGCTCACAATGGGGGCGGAATAATCAGCCCCAGCATTTT

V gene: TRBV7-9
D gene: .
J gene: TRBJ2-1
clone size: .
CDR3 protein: CASSAQGGGKGNEQFF
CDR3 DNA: TGTGCCAGCAGCGCACAAGGGGGGGGTAAGGGCAATGAGCAGTTCTTC

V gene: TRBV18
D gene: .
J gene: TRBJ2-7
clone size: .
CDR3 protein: CASSPPLLASSYEQYF
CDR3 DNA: TGTGCCAGCTCACCACCGCTGTTAGCGAGCTCCTACGAGCAGTACTTC

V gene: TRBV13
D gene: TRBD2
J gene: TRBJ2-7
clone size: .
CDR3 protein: CASKIRLAGGGEQYF
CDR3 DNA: TGTGCCAGCAAAATTAGACTAGCGGGAGGGGGTGAGCAGTACTTC

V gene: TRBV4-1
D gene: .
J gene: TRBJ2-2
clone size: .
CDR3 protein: CASSPIVTGRDTGELFF
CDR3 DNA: TGCGCCAGCAGCCCAATAGTGACGGGGCGCGACACCGGGGAGCTGTTTTTT